This T cell receptor beta chain was sequenced during a study of OX40 agonist ivuxolimab in advanced cancers. At the level of the study: The drug used for patients, ivuxolimab, was an agonistic anti-OX40 (CD134) antibody. While on treatment, patients had intravenous ivuxolimab at 0.01 to 10 mg/kg every 2 weeks. Three patients showed partial responses: one hepatocellular carcinoma and two cutaneous melanoma cases.

Germline V gene lookup returns CDR1 LNHDA and CDR2 SQIVND (reference sequence). The CDR3 runs 16 residues. The V gene lost 2 bases and the J gene lost 5 bases, with 18 bases spanning the gap. Generated by immunoSEQ multiplex PCR, the TCRdb table keeps only in-frame clones and is missing some. The table has approximately 71,000 clones, over 80% seen once. The receptor was derived from an adult with an advanced solid tumor such as melanoma, head and neck, liver or kidney cancer. V gene TRBV19 combines with J gene TRBJ2-5; perhaps D is TRBD1 or TRBD2 (5 bases each). Sequenced material: CD4+ or CD8+ T cells sorted from blood, taken in a trial of the OX40 agonist ivuxolimab. CDR3 residues: CASSIRGRDRGETQYF. The CDR3 bases are TGTGCCAGTAGTATAAGAGGTCGAGACAGAGGGGAGACCCAGTACTTC.